This T cell receptor (beta chain) comes out of a study of human T cells and chemical hapten exposure. From the RACE reads, TCRdb called clonotypes with MiXCR, one entry per CDR3 protein. The table records roughly 38,000 distinct CDR3 sequences, 6.5% to 8% of them present only once. CDR1 DFQATT and CDR2 SNEGSKA come from the germline V gene (reference sequence). Trimming at V came to 5 bases and at J to 2 bases, leaving 2 bases not matched to a gene. The CDR3 runs 13 residues. This sample's time point: pre-sensitization, week 0. Treatment meaning: therapeutic diphenylcyclopropenone sensitization with weekly scalp DPC.

This clonotype was sampled from a woman aged 50 to 65 with alopecia areata. Some clones in this sample may be carry-over from other donors' samples. The chain recombines TRBV20-1 with TRBJ2-7; 11 bases align to TRBD2. The sequenced sample was whole blood, obtained in connection with sensitization to the hapten diphenylcyclopropenone (DPC). CDR3 protein: CSALAGGTYEQYF. CDR3 DNA sequence: TGCAGTGCTCTAGCGGGAGGTACCTACGAGCAGTACTTC.